This entry concerns a single T cell receptor beta chain. Its antigen is unknown. This entry is derived from a study of OX40 agonist ivuxolimab in advanced cancers. About the research overall: Participants, 80% to 90% male, averaged around 60 years of age, ranging from roughly 23 to 90.

The CDR3 sequence is 13 residues long. V lost 3 bases, J lost 6 bases, and 11 bases lay in between. Germline V lookup: CDR1 MNHEY, CDR2 SMNVEV (reference sequence). Study observations and caveats: Antigen targets of the expanded peripheral T cells went undetermined. Certain nonresponders likewise exhibited a low normalized T-cell clonal expansion.

Sequencing was performed with immunoSEQ multiplex PCR; in TCRdb, only in-frame clones are kept and a portion is missing. The sample has 25,000 to 35,000 clones; more than 85% are singletons. The sequence derives from an adult with an advanced solid tumor such as melanoma, head and neck, liver or kidney cancer. The rearrangement uses TRBV27 and TRBJ1-1, with a possible D match to TRBD1 (6 bases). This specimen consisted of CD4+ or CD8+ T cells sorted from blood, obtained in a trial of the OX40 agonist ivuxolimab. Here the CDR3 reads CASSFPGDPEAFF. The CDR3 DNA reads TGTGCCAGCAGTTTCCCAGGGGATCCTGAAGCTTTCTTT.